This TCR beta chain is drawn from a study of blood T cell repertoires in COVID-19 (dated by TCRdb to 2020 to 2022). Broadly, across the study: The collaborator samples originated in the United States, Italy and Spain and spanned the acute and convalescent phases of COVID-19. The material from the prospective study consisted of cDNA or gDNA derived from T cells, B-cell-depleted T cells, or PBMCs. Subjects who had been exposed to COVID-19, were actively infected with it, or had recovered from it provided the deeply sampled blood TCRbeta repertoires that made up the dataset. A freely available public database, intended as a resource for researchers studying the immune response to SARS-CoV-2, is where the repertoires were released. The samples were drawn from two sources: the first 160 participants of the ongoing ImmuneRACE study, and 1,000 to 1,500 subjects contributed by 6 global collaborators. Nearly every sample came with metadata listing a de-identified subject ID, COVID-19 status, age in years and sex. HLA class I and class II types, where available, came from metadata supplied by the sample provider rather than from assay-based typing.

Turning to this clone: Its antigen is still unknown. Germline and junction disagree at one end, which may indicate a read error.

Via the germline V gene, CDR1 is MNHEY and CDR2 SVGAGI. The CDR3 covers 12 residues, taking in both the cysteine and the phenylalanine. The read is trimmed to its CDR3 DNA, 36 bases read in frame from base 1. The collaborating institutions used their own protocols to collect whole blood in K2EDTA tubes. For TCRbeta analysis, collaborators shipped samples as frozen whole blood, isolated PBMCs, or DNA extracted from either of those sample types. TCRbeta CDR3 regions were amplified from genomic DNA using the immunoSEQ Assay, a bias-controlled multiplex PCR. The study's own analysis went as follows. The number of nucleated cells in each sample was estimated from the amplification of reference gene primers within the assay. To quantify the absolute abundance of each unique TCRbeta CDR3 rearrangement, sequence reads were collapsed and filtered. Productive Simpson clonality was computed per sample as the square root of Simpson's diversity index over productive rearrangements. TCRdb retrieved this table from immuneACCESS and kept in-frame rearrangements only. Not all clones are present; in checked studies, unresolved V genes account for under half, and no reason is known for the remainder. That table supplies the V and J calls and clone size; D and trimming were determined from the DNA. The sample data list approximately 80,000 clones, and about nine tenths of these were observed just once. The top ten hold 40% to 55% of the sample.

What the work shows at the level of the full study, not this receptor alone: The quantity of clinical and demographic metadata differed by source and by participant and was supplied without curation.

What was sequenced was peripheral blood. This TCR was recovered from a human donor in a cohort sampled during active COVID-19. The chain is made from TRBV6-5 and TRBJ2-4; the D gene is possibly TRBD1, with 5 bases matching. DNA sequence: TGTGCCAGCAGTCCCGAAGGGGTACTTGCCGGCTTC. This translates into CASSPEGVLAGF.